Each of the 15 T cell receptor beta chains below was sequenced from the same sample in a study of monozygotic twins with cystic fibrosis. Sequencing used immunoSEQ multiplex PCR; TCRdb keeps in-frame clones, though not all of them. The table lists roughly 10,000 clones, around 97% of them singletons, with about 0.79% in the top ten. The specimen sequenced was blood. These receptors came from a boy aged 10-17 years with cystic fibrosis.

In DNA form, the CDR3 reads TGTGCCAGCAGCTGGGTGGGTGGGAAGGAGCTGTTTTTT. Its protein product is CASSWVGGKELFF. The chain couples TRBV7-8 to TRBJ2-2, with D unclear. Germline V gives CDR1 SGHVS, CDR2 FQNEAQ. CDR3 length equals 13 residues. V was clipped by 4 bases and J by 10 bases, with 13 bases between them.

The chain joins TRBV4-1 to TRBJ2-1; 8 bases fit TRBD1. The trim removed 4 bases at V and 5 bases at J, leaving 10 bases unmatched. CDR1 and CDR2 from the germline V gene are MGHRA and YSYEKL. The CDR3 loop spans 16 amino acids. This CDR3 reads CASSPISGQGDNEQFF. CDR3 DNA sequence: TGCGCCAGCAGCCCAATTTCTGGACAGGGAGACAATGAGCAGTTCTTC.

The V call is TRBV7-2, the J call TRBJ2-2, with no clear D. Trimming left V 2 bases short and J 5 bases short, with 3 bases between. This CDR3 contains 12 residues. Looked up from germline, CDR1 is SGHTA and CDR2 is FQGNSA. The CDR3 here is CASSLQTGELFF. Here the CDR3 DNA reads TGTGCCAGCAGCTTACAGACCGGGGAGCTGTTTTTT.

This chain joins TRBV6-1 and TRBJ2-1; D remains ambiguous. In germline, CDR1 is MNHNS, CDR2 SASEGT. The length of the CDR3 is 15 residues. Trimming stripped 3 bases from V and 2 bases from J, with 11 bases between. The CDR3 DNA reads TGTGCCAGCAGTGAGGATCGTGGGGCCTACAATGAGCAGTTCTTC. This translates into CASSEDRGAYNEQFF.

This chain links TRBV11-2 with TRBJ2-7, with TRBD2 as a possible D gene (5 bases). The CDR3 has 13 residues. Germline assignment: CDR1 SGHAT and CDR2 FQNNGV. V lost 5 bases, J lost 7 bases, and 15 bases lay in between. The CDR3 DNA follows: TGTGCCAGCAGCGCGGAGGCCCGGTATGAGCAGTACTTC. Residues: CASSAEARYEQYF.

The chain couples TRBV7-2 to TRBJ1-5, with 7 nucleotides matching TRBD1. Germline lookup yields CDR1 SGHTA and CDR2 FQGNSA. There are 13 residues in the CDR3. V dropped 6 bases and J dropped 5; count of bases not matched to a gene: 4. In DNA form, the CDR3 reads TGTGCCAGCAGACGTGACAGGGATCAGCCCCAGCATTTT. It codes for CASRRDRDQPQHF. The variable domain in full, completed from reference TRBV7-2 and TRBJ1-5, reads GAGVSQSPSNKVTEKGKDVELRCDPISGHTALYWYRQSLGQGLEFLIYFQGNSAPDKSGLPSDRFSAERTGGSVSTLTIQRTQQEDSAVYLCASRRDRDQPQHFGDGTRLSIL.

This chain uses TRBV30 with TRBJ1-1; D not certain. The CDR3 spans 13 residues. Germline values: CDR1 GTSNPN, CDR2 SVGIG (reference sequence). Deletions cut 8 bases from V and 0 bases from J, with 13 bases between. In nucleotides, the CDR3 is TGTGCCAAAAAAGGCCCCCTGAACACTGAAGCTTTCTTT. It translates to CAKKGPLNTEAFF.

This sequence joins TRBV7-9 and TRBJ2-1; D perhaps matches TRBD1 (6 bases). Germline V gives CDR1 SEHNR, CDR2 FQNEAQ (reference sequence). The CDR3 is made up of 15 amino acids. Trimming left V 4 bases short and J 2 bases short, with 12 bases between. The CDR3 loop is CASSSYRVAYNEQFF. CDR3 nucleotide sequence: TGTGCCAGCAGCTCCTACAGGGTCGCCTACAATGAGCAGTTCTTC.

The chain recombines TRBV5-4 with TRBJ2-1, with D possibly TRBD2 on 6 matching bases. CDR1 SGHNT and CDR2 YYREEE come from the germline V gene (reference sequence). The CDR3 loop spans 15 amino acids. Trimming took off 6 bases at V and 1 base at J, with 14 bases between the two ends. Here the CDR3 DNA reads TGTGCCAGCACCCCCAGCCGGGGGTCCTACAATGAGCAGTTCTTC. This sequence encodes CASTPSRGSYNEQFF.

The chain joins TRBV5-6 to TRBJ1-2; 8 nucleotides align to TRBD1. J was trimmed by 4 bases and V by 3 bases; bases with no gene match: 5. Germline values: CDR1 SGHDT, CDR2 YYEEEE. CDR3 length equals 14 residues. The CDR3 protein is CASSSGQGAYGYTF. The DNA for the CDR3 is TGTGCCAGCAGCTCAGGACAGGGTGCCTATGGCTACACCTTC.

The chain recombines TRBV7-2 with TRBJ2-7; 9 positions agree with TRBD1. The CDR3 is 15 residues long. The ends lost 7 bases at V and 7 bases at J; junction bases unmatched: 14. Germline CDR1 SGHTA, CDR2 FQGNSA. For the CDR3, the DNA is TGTGCCAGCACCTACCCGGACAGGGGTACGGATGAGCAGTACTTC. It is translated as CASTYPDRGTDEQYF.

With respect to this clone: The junction and the germline gene differ at one end; a read error may be behind it. The chain is built from TRBV29-1 and TRBJ1-1; unclear D gene. Germline V lookup: CDR1 SQVTM, CDR2 ANQGSEA. There are 11 residues in the CDR3. CDR3 amino acids: CSVQEGREAFF. As DNA, the CDR3 is TGCAGCGTTCAAGAAGGGCGTGAAGCTTTCTTT.

This chain uses TRBV19 with TRBJ2-7; the D gene is possibly TRBD2 (5 bases). Trimming cost V 1 base and J 2 bases, with 9 bases left between them. Germline V lookup: CDR1 LNHDA, CDR2 SQIVND (reference sequence). The CDR3 covers 14 residues. The CDR3 spells CASSIALGAYEQYF. Written as DNA, the CDR3 is TGTGCCAGTAGTATAGCACTAGGAGCCTACGAGCAGTACTTC.

This sequence joins TRBV30 and TRBJ1-2; D is perhaps TRBD1 (5 bases). Trimming shortened V by 4 bases and J by 8 bases, and 23 bases separated the two germline ends. The CDR3 extends over 15 amino acids. The germline V gene encodes CDR1 GTSNPN and CDR2 SVGIG (reference sequence). The CDR3 DNA reads TGTGCCTGGACCATCTCTTCGGGGGAGGTGGGCGGCTACACCTTC. Translation: CAWTISSGEVGGYTF.

J is TRBJ1-1 and V is TRBV4-1, with unresolved D. V was cut by 4 bases and J by 2 bases, with 2 bases left in between. The germline CDR1 and CDR2 sequences are MGHRA and YSYEKL. The CDR3 has 11 amino acids. CDR3 residues: CASSLNTEAFF. CDR3 nucleotide sequence: TGCGCCAGCAGCCTTAACACTGAAGCTTTCTTT.